Listed below are T cell receptor beta chains from one sample, sequenced in a study of T cells in localized non-small cell lung cancer. Method: immunoSEQ multiplex PCR; TCRdb's copy keeps in-frame clones and lacks some. The table lists tens of thousands of clones, approximately 90% of them singletons. Here the sequenced sample was peripheral blood, taken before any cancer treatment. These receptors originate from a woman aged 40 to 75 with stage I lung adenocarcinoma. The CDR3 runs from the conserved cysteine through the conserved F or W. Each record gives: CDR3 length, D gene, clone size, J gene, V gene, CDR3 protein, CDR3 DNA. The D gene is left open where the match is weak. Not every row has a clone size; where given, it reads once, few, many or a size class.

>14|.|.|TRBJ1-2|TRBV7-3
CASSPRGGGYGYTF
TGTGCCAGCAGCCCCCGTGGGGGCGGTTATGGCTACACCTTC
>15|.|.|TRBJ2-5|TRBV5-1
CASSFGGKLQETQYF
TGCGCCAGCAGCTTTGGCGGGAAGCTACAAGAGACCCAGTACTTC
>11|.|.|TRBJ2-3|TRBV27
CASSSQGPQYF
TGTGCCAGCAGTTCACAGGGACCGCAGTATTTT
>17|TRBD2|.|TRBJ2-3|TRBV19
CASSTPRGLAGGPTQYF
TGTGCCAGTAGTACCCCCAGGGGATTAGCGGGAGGCCCTACGCAGTATTTT
>12|TRBD2|.|TRBJ2-3|TRBV10-2
CASSDPGGVQYF
TGCGCCAGCAGTGACCCGGGAGGGGTGCAGTATTTT
>15|.|.|TRBJ2-5|TRBV7-9
CASSSPWGHRSTQYF
TGTGCCAGCAGCTCTCCCTGGGGACACCGATCGACCCAGTACTTC
>14|.|.|TRBJ2-1|TRBV9
CASSVAQTANEQFF
TGTGCCAGCAGCGTAGCTCAAACGGCCAATGAGCAGTTCTTC
>19|TRBD2|.|TRBJ2-1|TRBV11-2
CASSPRPLAGGPLRGEQFF
TGTGCCAGCAGCCCCAGGCCCCTAGCGGGAGGGCCTCTGCGGGGGGAGCAGTTCTTC
>16|TRBD1|.|TRBJ1-4|TRBV7-9
CASSLDGGQVNEKLFF
TGTGCCAGCAGCTTAGACGGGGGACAGGTTAATGAAAAACTGTTTTTT
>17|.|.|TRBJ2-1|TRBV7-9
CASSGGTDRPLGNEQFF
TGTGCCAGCAGCGGGGGGACGGACAGGCCTCTAGGCAATGAGCAGTTCTTC
>15|TRBD1|.|TRBJ2-1|TRBV7-2
CASTSRGTGGNEQFF
TGTGCCAGCACCTCAAGGGGGACAGGGGGGAATGAGCAGTTCTTC
>17|.|.|TRBJ2-2|TRBV10-3
CAISEDSGTRNTGELFF
TGTGCCATCAGTGAGGATTCCGGGACACGAAACACCGGGGAGCTGTTTTTT
>15|TRBD2|.|TRBJ2-2|TRBV11-2
CASSLGAGVAGELFF
TGTGCCAGCAGCTTAGGGGCGGGAGTAGCCGGGGAGCTGTTTTTT
>16|TRBD2|.|TRBJ2-3|TRBV25-1
CASSEFPGRARDTQYF
TGTGCCAGCAGTGAATTTCCCGGGAGGGCCAGAGATACGCAGTATTTT
>15|.|.|TRBJ2-1|TRBV19
CASSIAQGRVNEQFF
TGTGCCAGTAGTATAGCCCAGGGGAGGGTTAATGAGCAGTTCTTC
>12|.|.|TRBJ2-3|TRBV6-5
CASRFHQNTQYF
TGTGCCAGCAGGTTTCACCAGAATACGCAGTATTTT
>14|TRBD2|.|TRBJ2-1|TRBV18
CASQGLAVNNEQFF
TGTGCCAGCCAAGGACTAGCGGTAAACAATGAGCAGTTCTTC
>15|.|.|TRBJ2-2|TRBV5-6
CASGHGSLNTGELFF
TGTGCCAGCGGCCACGGGTCCCTGAACACCGGGGAGCTGTTTTTT
>16|.|.|TRBJ2-1|TRBV5-1
CASSLVRQGAHNEQFF
TGCGCCAGCAGCTTGGTTAGGCAGGGAGCTCACAATGAGCAGTTCTTC
>13|TRBD1|.|TRBJ1-1|TRBV7-8
CASSWDSNTEAFF
TGTGCCAGCAGCTGGGACAGCAACACTGAAGCTTTCTTT
>16|TRBD2|.|TRBJ2-1|TRBV9
CASSLGGLAVYNEQFF
TGTGCCAGCAGCCTGGGAGGTCTAGCGGTCTACAATGAGCAGTTCTTC
>15|TRBD2|.|TRBJ2-1|TRBV5-1
CASSLGEGPYNEQFF
TGCGCCAGCAGCTTGGGGGAGGGCCCTTACAATGAGCAGTTCTTC
>14|TRBD1|few|TRBJ1-5|TRBV2
CASSEGTEYQPQHF
TGTGCCAGCAGTGAGGGGACAGAGTATCAGCCCCAGCATTTT
>15|TRBD1|.|TRBJ2-6|TRBV30
CAWRNRGLGANVLTF
TGTGCCTGGAGGAACAGGGGGCTTGGGGCCAACGTCCTGACTTTC
>15|.|.|TRBJ2-7|TRBV5-4
CASRSGTQGSYEQYF
TGTGCCAGCAGATCCGGGACGCAAGGATCCTACGAGCAGTACTTC
>16|TRBD1|.|TRBJ1-2|TRBV28
CASSRNPPGTGDGYTF
TGTGCCAGCAGTCGAAATCCACCCGGGACAGGGGATGGCTACACCTTC
>14|TRBD2|.|TRBJ2-7|TRBV29-1
CSVAAVAGSYEQYF
TGCAGCGTTGCGGCGGTAGCGGGATCCTACGAGCAGTACTTC
>13|.|.|TRBJ1-4|TRBV15
CATSRDQSEKLFF
TGTGCCACCAGCAGAGATCAAAGCGAAAAACTGTTTTTT